The 23 T cell receptor beta chains below all came from one sample that was sequenced in a study of T cell repertoires in cytomegalovirus infection. MiXCR, run by TCRdb on the reads, gives a single entry per CDR3 protein. Counted here are some 680,000 distinct CDR3 sequences, roughly 35% occurring once; the ten biggest clones make up roughly 2.8%. Sequencing was done on a sample of PBMCs. All receptors come from a human donor in good health (CMV status not recorded). Some clones in this sample may be carry-over from other donors' samples.

The V and J genes are TRBV7-8 and TRBJ1-2, with D uncertain. This CDR3 is 12 amino acids long. Germline V CDR1 and CDR2: SGHVS, FQNEAQ. The V end was cut by 3 bases, the J end by 8 bases, with 10 bases between. CDR3 sequence (DNA): TGTGCCAGCAGCTTGGCTATTCAAGGCTACACCTTC. Translation gives CASSLAIQGYTF.

The chain has TRBV28 and TRBJ2-5, with D maybe TRBD2 (5 bases). V was cut by 5 bases and J by 2 bases, with 12 bases left in between. The CDR3 covers 14 residues. Germline V gene lookup returns CDR1 MDHEN and CDR2 SYDVKM. DNA of the CDR3: TGTGCCAGCAGTCGGTCGGGATCGCAAGAGACCCAGTACTTC. Translation: CASSRSGSQETQYF.

This chain uses TRBV7-9 with TRBJ1-2; TRBD1 is a possible D gene (5 bases). Germline CDR1 is SEHNR and CDR2 is FQNEAQ (reference sequence). V gave up 5 bases and J gave up 3 bases, with 10 bases separating them. The CDR3 sequence is 13 residues long. DNA of the CDR3: TGTGCCAGCAGCCCCGGGGACCACTATGGCTACACCTTC. Translated: CASSPGDHYGYTF.

This clonotype occurred a few times. The rearrangement links TRBV12-3 or TRBV12-4 to TRBJ2-1, with 8 bases fitting TRBD2. The V and J ends lost 6 bases and 8 bases, in that order; junction bases with no gene match: 9. CDR3 length equals 14 residues. CDR3 protein: CASRPGLDRYEQFF. CDR3 bases: TGTGCCAGCAGGCCGGGACTAGATCGTTATGAGCAGTTCTTC.

This clonotype was found many times. The J gene is TRBJ2-1, the V gene TRBV20-1; D unresolved. Germline values: CDR1 DFQATT, CDR2 SNEGSKA (reference sequence). V dropped 5 bases and J dropped 8 bases, with 16 bases sitting between them. The CDR3 runs 13 residues. This CDR3 is CSAAKSLGDEQFF. The CDR3 DNA sequence: TGCAGTGCTGCAAAGTCACTGGGCGATGAGCAGTTCTTC.

The V and J genes are TRBV24-1 and TRBJ2-3; D is uncertain. The CDR3 length is 13 residues. Germline V gene data show CDR1 as KGHDR and CDR2 as SFDVKD. V was pared by 3 bases and J by 6 bases, with 9 bases between. This CDR3 reads CATSDVWMDTQYF. For the CDR3, the DNA is TGTGCCACCAGTGATGTCTGGATGGATACGCAGTATTTT.

The table lists this clonotype with a few counts. This chain joins TRBV6-5 and TRBJ1-2; 12 bases are a match to TRBD1. J was trimmed by 7 bases and V by 6 bases; bases with no gene match: 9. The CDR3 contains 15 residues. Germline V CDR1 and CDR2: MNHEY, SVGAGI. CDR3 amino acids: CASRRTGTGGGGYTF. The CDR3 DNA reads as TGTGCCAGCAGACGGACCGGGACAGGGGGCGGTGGCTACACCTTC.

In this sample, this clonotype turned up a few times. This chain links TRBV11-3 with TRBJ2-1, with D perhaps TRBD1 (5 bases). V dropped 9 bases and J dropped 1 base, with 19 bases sitting between them. CDR3 length: 16 amino acids. Per the germline V gene, CDR1 is SGHNT and CDR2 is YENEEA. The CDR3 region has the DNA TGTGCCAGTTCGAAATGGGGCAGGGAATCCTACAATGAGCAGTTCTTC. Translating gives CASSKWGRESYNEQFF.

This clonotype occurred a few times. The chain joins TRBV12-3 or TRBV12-4 to TRBJ1-2, with TRBD1 matching 12 bases. V was pared by 6 bases and J by 10 bases, with 9 bases of the junction left unmatched. The CDR3 is 14 amino acids. In DNA, the CDR3 is TGTGCCAGCAGATCCCCGGGACAGGGGGCTTCCTACACCTTC. Its translation: CASRSPGQGASYTF.

This chain links TRBV6-1 with TRBJ1-1, with a possible D match to TRBD1 (5 bases). This CDR3 region has 15 residues. CDR1 MNHNS and CDR2 SASEGT come from the germline V gene. The germline V and J ends were trimmed by 2 bases and 4 bases, with 14 bases remaining between them. The CDR3 here is CASSEIRPGATEAFF. The CDR3 region has the DNA TGTGCCAGCAGTGAAATCCGGCCCGGGGCCACTGAAGCTTTCTTT.

This clonotype has a count of ten or more. The V call is TRBV4-1, the J call TRBJ2-5; D gene ambiguous. The CDR3 contains 12 residues. The ends were cut back, 3 bases at V and 2 bases at J, with 4 bases in the middle. Germline V gene lookup returns CDR1 MGHRA and CDR2 YSYEKL. The CDR3 loop is CASSHPQETQYF. CDR3 nucleotides: TGCGCCAGCAGCCATCCTCAAGAGACCCAGTACTTC.

On this clonotype itself: A much more abundant neighbour one base away suggests this may be a read error. The chain links TRBV7-2 to TRBJ2-5; tentatively, D is TRBD2 (5 bases). Germline CDR1 and CDR2: SGHTA and FQGNSA. The V gene lost 8 bases and the J gene lost 3 bases, with 16 bases spanning the gap. The CDR3 totals 14 residues. CDR3 region: CASRRGSEKETQYF. Here the CDR3 DNA reads TGTGCCAGCCGCCGCGGGTCAGAGAAAGAGACCCAGTACTTC.

As to this clonotype: This likely comes from a read error, as the CDR3 has no conserved phenylalanine or tryptophan at its end. The DNA is omitted, as the CDR3 cannot be located on it reliably, and the CDR3 follows TCRdb's listing. CDR3 sequence reads: CARSLFGSYEKYC. V gene TRBV7-6 combines with J gene TRBJ2-7. Per germline, CDR1 SGHVS and CDR2 FNYEAQ. Both ends counted, the CDR3 spans 13 residues.

The table lists this clonotype with a few counts. This sequence joins TRBV7-9 and TRBJ1-1; D not certain. This CDR3 is built from 13 residues. V lost 2 bases, J lost 7 bases, and 11 bases lay in between. Germline V CDR1 and CDR2: SEHNR, FQNEAQ (reference sequence). CDR3 amino acids: CASSLRTGDEAFF. The CDR3 DNA reads TGTGCCAGCAGCTTACGTACGGGTGATGAAGCTTTCTTT. Drawing the rest from reference TRBV7-9 and TRBJ1-1, the complete variable domain is DTGVSQNPRHKITKRGQNVTFRCDPISEHNRLYWYRQTLGQGPEFLTYFQNEAQLEKSRLLSDRFSAERPKGSFSTLEIQRTEQGDSAMYLCASSLRTGDEAFFGQGTRLTVV.

This clonotype was seen only a few times. This chain links TRBV24-1 with TRBJ2-1; D might be TRBD2 (6 bases). CDR1 KGHDR and CDR2 SFDVKD come from the germline V gene. The CDR3 has 12 amino acids. The V end lost 11 bases, the J end lost 6 bases, and 13 bases lay between the germline ends. The CDR3 nucleotides read TGTGCCAGCATGGGACTCTCCAATGAGCAGTTCTTC. This encodes CASMGLSNEQFF.

The V call is TRBV24-1, the J call TRBJ1-1; D is ambiguous. Germline V gives CDR1 KGHDR, CDR2 SFDVKD. Trimming pared 5 bases from V and 5 bases from J, leaving 11 bases between. The CDR3 loop spans 13 amino acids. DNA for the CDR3: TGTGCCACCAGTGTCCGGGGTGGTACTGAAGCTTTCTTT. Translation: CATSVRGGTEAFF.

This clonotype was counted ten times or more. The J gene is TRBJ2-7, the V gene TRBV7-9; 8 bases are shared with TRBD1. V lost 5 bases and J lost 6; bases outside the gene matches: 9. The germline gives CDR1 SEHNR, CDR2 FQNEAQ (reference sequence). The CDR3 length is 14 residues. CDR3 coding DNA: TGTGCCAGCAGCCCCGGACAGGGTAATCGCGAGCAGTACTTC. Translated: CASSPGQGNREQYF.

Notes on this clonotype: This could be a read error, since a much larger clone is one nucleotide away. The rearrangement links TRBV7-2 to TRBJ2-1; D gene uncertain. The tail of the sequence fits TRBJ2-7 better, so the J call may be wrong. The CDR3 sequence is 15 residues long. Germline CDR1 reads SGHTA; CDR2 reads FQGNSA. CDR3 nucleotides: TGTGCCAGCACCATTACATGGAGCTCCTACAATGAGCAGTACTTC. It codes for CASTITWSSYNEQYF.

This clonotype was seen more than once but under ten times. The chain has TRBV7-2 and TRBJ2-1, with 7 bases that match TRBD2. CDR1 SGHTA and CDR2 FQGNSA come from the germline V gene. The CDR3 spans 19 residues. Trimming removed 3 bases from V and 0 bases from J; junction bases left unmatched: 14. The CDR3 loop reads CASSFPRTSYQSSYNEQFF. As DNA, the CDR3 is TGTGCCAGCAGCTTCCCCCGGACTAGTTACCAAAGCTCCTACAATGAGCAGTTCTTC.

The sample holds a few counts of this clonotype. CDR3 bases: TGTGCCAGCCGACAACCGGGGGAGGGCTACACCTTC. Translation: CASRQPGEGYTF. The J gene is TRBJ1-2, the V gene TRBV6-5, with TRBD1 as a possible D gene (5 bases). V was cut by 8 bases and J by 8 bases, with 15 bases left in between. The V gene's germline CDR1 is MNHEY and CDR2 SVGAGI. The CDR3 has 12 amino acids.

The V gene is TRBV7-2, the J gene TRBJ1-5; no firm D call. With 6 bases removed from V and 5 bases from J, the gap between germline ends came to 14 bases. Germline V lookup: CDR1 SGHTA, CDR2 FQGNSA. The CDR3 loop spans 14 amino acids. The CDR3, as DNA: TGTGCCAGCAGACGGAGTCCAACGGATCAGCCCCAGCATTTT. Its translation: CASRRSPTDQPQHF. The full variable domain, with the rest looked up from reference TRBV7-2 and TRBJ1-5, is GAGVSQSPSNKVTEKGKDVELRCDPISGHTALYWYRQSLGQGLEFLIYFQGNSAPDKSGLPSDRFSAERTGGSVSTLTIQRTQQEDSAVYLCASRRSPTDQPQHFGDGTRLSIL.

V is TRBV2 and J is TRBJ2-7; 12 nucleotides match TRBD2. V was clipped by 6 bases and J by 2 bases; unmatched bases: 14. Germline values: CDR1 SNHLY, CDR2 FYNNEI. The CDR3 covers 18 residues. This CDR3 is CASRGKTTTSGGTYEQYF. In DNA form, the CDR3 reads TGTGCCAGCAGGGGTAAGACTACGACTAGCGGGGGTACCTACGAGCAGTACTTC.

This chain links TRBV6-2 or TRBV6-3 with TRBJ1-5, with D maybe TRBD1 (5 bases). CDR1 is MNHEY and CDR2 is SVGEGT in the germline V gene. CDR3 length: 13 amino acids. V lost 7 bases to trimming and J lost 0 bases, with 7 bases between them. The CDR3 spells CASKGPSNQPQHF. CDR3 DNA: TGTGCCAGCAAGGGACCTAGCAATCAGCCCCAGCATTTT.